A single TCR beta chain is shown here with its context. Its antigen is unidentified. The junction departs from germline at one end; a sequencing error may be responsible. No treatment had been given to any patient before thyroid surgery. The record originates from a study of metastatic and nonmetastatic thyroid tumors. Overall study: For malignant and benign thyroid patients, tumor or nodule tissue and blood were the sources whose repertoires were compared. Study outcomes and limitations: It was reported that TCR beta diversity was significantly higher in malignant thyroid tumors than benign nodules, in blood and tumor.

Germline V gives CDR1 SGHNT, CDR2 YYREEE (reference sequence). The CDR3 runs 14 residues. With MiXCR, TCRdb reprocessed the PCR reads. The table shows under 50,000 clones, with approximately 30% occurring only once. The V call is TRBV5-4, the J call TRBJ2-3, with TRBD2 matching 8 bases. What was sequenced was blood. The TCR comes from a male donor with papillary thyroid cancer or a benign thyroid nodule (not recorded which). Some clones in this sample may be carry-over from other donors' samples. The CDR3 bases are TGTGCCACCGCGGTAGCGGGATTCAGAGATACGCAGTGTTTT. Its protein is CATAVAGFRDTQCF.